A selection of T cell receptor beta chains follows, all from one sample in a study of T cells in Graves' hyperthyroidism and ophthalmopathy. TCRdb reanalysed the multiplex PCR reads using MiXCR and keeps one entry per CDR3 protein. This table holds around 420,000 distinct CDR3 sequences, roughly an eighth found once. The material sequenced was blood. These receptors were taken from a woman aged 18-30 years with Graves' hyperthyroidism. Both conserved end residues are part of each CDR3. The D gene is left open where the match is weak. Only part of the rows carry a size: once, few, many, or a class if the clone is expanded.

clone_size	d_call	j_call	v_call	cdr3_nt	cdr3_aa
-	-	TRBJ2-7	TRBV5-1	TGCGCCAGCAGCTTGGTCCAGGGCGAGCAGTACTTC	CASSLVQGEQYF
-	TRBD2	TRBJ2-5	TRBV7-9	TGTGCCAGCAGCCTAACAACCGGGACTAGCTTTGAGACCCAGTACTTC	CASSLTTGTSFETQYF
many	-	TRBJ1-1	TRBV13	TGTGCCAGCAGCTCACGGAGACAAAACACTGAAGCTTTCTTT	CASSSRRQNTEAFF
few	TRBD1	TRBJ2-1	TRBV9	TGTGCCAGCACCCCGACAGGGGGCTCCTACAATGAGCAGTTCTTC	CASTPTGGSYNEQFF
many	TRBD2	TRBJ2-7	TRBV20-1	TGCAGTGCTAGGCCCCTCGAGCGGGGGACCTCCTACGAGCAGTACTTC	CSARPLERGTSYEQYF
many	TRBD2	TRBJ2-7	TRBV3-1	TGTGCCAGCAGCGGTAAGTCGGGAGGGCTCGAGCAGTACTTC	CASSGKSGGLEQYF
many	TRBD2	TRBJ2-3	TRBV29-1	TGCAGCGTTTCGGGATTAGCGGGGATCACAGATACGCAGTATTTT	CSVSGLAGITDTQYF
-	TRBD1	TRBJ2-5	TRBV18	TGTGCCAGCCTACCAAGCGGACAGGGTCACCCCCCCCGGGGGCCCGAGTACTTC	CASLPSGQGHPPRGPEYF
many	TRBD1	TRBJ1-1	TRBV5-1	TGCGCCAGCAGCTCGGATCAGGGGGCTTTTGAAGCTTTCTTT	CASSSDQGAFEAFF
few	TRBD1	TRBJ1-5	TRBV19	TGTGCCAGTATCCGCTACGACAGGGACCGAAATAGCAATCAGCCCCAGCATTTT	CASIRYDRDRNSNQPQHF
few	-	TRBJ2-6	TRBV4-3	TGCGCCAGCAGCCAAGATCTTACAGGGATACACTCTGGGGCCAACGTCCTGACTTTC	CASSQDLTGIHSGANVLTF
-	-	TRBJ2-2	TRBV18	TGTGCCAGCTCACCACAGGAATCCGGGGAGCTGTTTTTT	CASSPQESGELFF
many	TRBD1	TRBJ2-1	TRBV12-3/TRBV12-4	TGTGCCAGCAGCCAGCCGGGACAGGGGATCCATGAGCAGTTCTTC	CASSQPGQGIHEQFF
many	-	TRBJ1-1	TRBV7-2	TGTGCCAGCAGCTTAGTCTCAGGGTCCACTGAAGCTTTCTTT	CASSLVSGSTEAFF
-	-	TRBJ1-1	TRBV4-3	TGCGCCAGCAGCCAAGACCCCGGGAGGACTGAAGCTTTCTTT	CASSQDPGRTEAFF
many	TRBD2	TRBJ2-7	TRBV5-1	TGCGCCAGCAGCTTGACTAGCGGGAGGACGGACGAGCAGTACTTC	CASSLTSGRTDEQYF
many	TRBD1	TRBJ1-6	TRBV6-1	TGTGCCAGCAGTGGGAGGTTCGGGACAGGGGGGGGTGTGACTTTTTCACCCCTCCACTTT	CASSGRFGTGGGVTFSPLHF
few	-	TRBJ2-7	TRBV6-1	TGTGCCAGCAGTGGCAGGACGGAGACCCCCTACGAGCAGTACTTC	CASSGRTETPYEQYF
many	-	TRBJ1-5	TRBV11-2	TGTGCCAGCAGCTTAGAACGGTCTCAGCCCCAGCATTTT	CASSLERSQPQHF
few	-	TRBJ2-4	TRBV5-1	TGCGCCAGCTCGGAGGGTCACATTCAGTACTTC	CASSEGHIQYF
-	TRBD2	TRBJ2-7	TRBV5-5	TGTGCCAGCAGCTCGACTAGCGGGACGCGCGAGCAGTACTTC	CASSSTSGTREQYF
-	TRBD1	TRBJ1-1	TRBV20-1	TGCAGTGTAGGAATTGGACAGGCGAACACTGAAGCTTTCTTT	CSVGIGQANTEAFF
many	TRBD1	TRBJ2-2	TRBV6-2/TRBV6-3	TGTGCCAGCAGTACGGGACAGGGGTACACCGGGGAGCTGTTTTTT	CASSTGQGYTGELFF
many	TRBD2	TRBJ2-5	TRBV7-9	TGTGCCAGCAGCTTACTGTCGGGGGGCCAAGAGACCCAGTACTTC	CASSLLSGGQETQYF
-	-	TRBJ1-5	TRBV7-2	TGTGCCAGCAGCCGCCTTGGGCGGATGAATCAGCCCCAGCATTTT	CASSRLGRMNQPQHF
-	-	TRBJ2-1	TRBV14	TGTGCCAGCAGCTATCCAGAAACGTACAATGAGCAGTTCTTC	CASSYPETYNEQFF
few	-	TRBJ2-1	TRBV19	TGTGCCACGACCTTTCGCGCTGAGCAGTTCTTC	CATTFRAEQFF
few	-	TRBJ1-2	TRBV7-8	TGTGCCGGCAGCTCACGAAATCGACAGGTAGTCTATGGCTACACCTTC	CAGSSRNRQVVYGYTF
few	-	TRBJ1-1	TRBV18	TGTGCCAGCTCACCACTAAACCTGGCGGGGGGCTGGGGCACTGAAGCTTTCTTT	CASSPLNLAGGWGTEAFF
many	-	TRBJ2-7	TRBV6-2/TRBV6-3	TGTGCCAGCAGTTACTCCTGGACGGGGACCTACGAGCAGTACTTC	CASSYSWTGTYEQYF
many	TRBD2	TRBJ2-1	TRBV20-1	TGCAGTGCCAAATCCGGGACTAGCGGGAGTTTCTACGATGAGCAGTTCTTC	CSAKSGTSGSFYDEQFF
-	TRBD2	TRBJ2-1	TRBV6-1	TGTGCCAGCAGGAGGGGTACGGGAGGGTACAATGAGCAGTTCTTC	CASRRGTGGYNEQFF
many	-	TRBJ2-3	TRBV4-2	TGTGCCAGCAGCCAAGGACTCGGGGGAGATACGCAGTATTTT	CASSQGLGGDTQYF
many	-	TRBJ1-5	TRBV30	TGTGCCTGGAGTGTAGATCGGGCTCAGCCCCAGCATTTT	CAWSVDRAQPQHF
few	TRBD1	TRBJ1-4	TRBV29-1	TGCAGCGTTGATGGGGGACAGGGCCGAGAAAAACTGTTTTTT	CSVDGGQGREKLFF
-	-	TRBJ2-2	TRBV29-1	TGCAGCGTTGAACCTAGCGCGAACACCGGGGAGCTGTTTTTT	CSVEPSANTGELFF
-	-	TRBJ2-2	TRBV6-5	TGTGCCAGCAGCTTACTTTTCGGACGGGTGAACACCGGGGAGCTGTTTTTT	CASSLLFGRVNTGELFF
many	-	TRBJ2-3	TRBV5-1	TGCGCCAGCAGCCGGGATACAGGACCCACAGATACGCAGTATTTT	CASSRDTGPTDTQYF
many	-	TRBJ2-1	TRBV6-4	TGTGCCAGCAGTGACTCGGGGGAAAATGAGCAGTTCTTC	CASSDSGENEQFF
many	TRBD1	TRBJ1-1	TRBV29-1	TGCAGCGTTGAAGCAGGGGGCTTGAACACTGAAGCTTTCTTT	CSVEAGGLNTEAFF
many	TRBD2	TRBJ2-1	TRBV12-3/TRBV12-4	TGTGCCAGCAGTGCCCCCCTAGCGGCCTCCTACAATGAGCAGTTCTTC	CASSAPLAASYNEQFF
many	-	TRBJ1-1	TRBV9	TGTGCCAGCAGCGTAGAGTCAGGGTCGACTGAAGCTTTCTTT	CASSVESGSTEAFF
few	-	TRBJ2-1	TRBV9	TGTGCCAGCAGCGAGCGACTAGTAGACAATGAGCAGTTCTTC	CASSERLVDNEQFF
many	-	TRBJ2-1	TRBV28	TGTGCCAGCAGGGACCATAGAGATGAGCAGTTCTTC	CASRDHRDEQFF
few	-	TRBJ2-5	TRBV18	TGTGCCAGCTCACCCTCTGGCAGGGTTATGGGGTACAAAGAGACCCAGTACTTC	CASSPSGRVMGYKETQYF